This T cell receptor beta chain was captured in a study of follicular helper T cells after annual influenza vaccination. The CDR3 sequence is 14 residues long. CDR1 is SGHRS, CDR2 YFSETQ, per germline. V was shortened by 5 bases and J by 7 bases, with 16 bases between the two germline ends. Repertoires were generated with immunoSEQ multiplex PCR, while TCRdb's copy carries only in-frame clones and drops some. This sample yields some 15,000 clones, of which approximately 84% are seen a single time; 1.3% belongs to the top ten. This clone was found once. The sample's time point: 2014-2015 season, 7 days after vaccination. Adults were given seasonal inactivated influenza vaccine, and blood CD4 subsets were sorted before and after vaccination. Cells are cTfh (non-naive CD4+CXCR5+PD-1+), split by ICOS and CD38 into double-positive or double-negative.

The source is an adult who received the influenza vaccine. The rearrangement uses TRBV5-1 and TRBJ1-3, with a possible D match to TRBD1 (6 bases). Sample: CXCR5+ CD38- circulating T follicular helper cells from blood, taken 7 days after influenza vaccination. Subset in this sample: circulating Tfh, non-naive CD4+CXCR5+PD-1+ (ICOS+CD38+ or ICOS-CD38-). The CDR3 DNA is TGCGCCAGCAGTTCCGGGACAATGACGAACACCATATATTTT. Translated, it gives CASSSGTMTNTIYF.